This T cell receptor beta chain was recovered during a study of T cell responses to AZD1222 COVID-19 vaccine (TCRdb year 2021). For context, the study as a whole: A total of 233 trial participants underwent TCR sequencing, of whom about 200 had received two doses of AZD1222 and roughly 26 had received two doses of the MenACWY control vaccine. Enrollment into the trials was organized by age into subgroups of 18-55, 56-69 and 70-plus years, and those subgroups contained around 150, 28 and 57 TCR-sequenced participants, respectively. General findings and caveats noted by the study authors: Conclusions about previously exposed vaccinees were limited because only six AZD1222 recipients were SARS-CoV-2 seropositive at baseline. Spike-specific TCR breadth and depth rose significantly after two AZD1222 doses compared with day 0 and with MenACWY recipients. The vaccine-associated CD4 TCRs covered the entire spike protein, and the dominant responses fell in regions 160-218 and 743-854. Reportedly, close to half of the unique spike-specific TCRs recognized epitopes lying outside the regions that are mutated in the B.1.351 and B.1.1.7 variants. Most participants were white British and females outnumbered males, and the authors suggested that clonal diversity may have been underestimated. Because no samples from the day 14 peak response were available, repertoires could be characterized only after the peak T cell response. In the small 56-69-year group, the increase in depth fell short of significance, most likely because of low power.

About this clone: Its antigen is still unknown. The sample holds no much larger clone one base away, and base qualities are not on file.

The time point label for this specimen denotes: about 28 days (+/-7) after the second vaccine dose. Because spike-specific TCR depth and breadth did not differ between the two schedules, AZD1222 recipients who got a second dose at roughly 4 weeks were pooled with those who got a second dose at roughly 12 weeks. The vaccinee samples were drawn from two UK trials, COV001 and COV002, one of which was a single-blind randomized controlled phase 2/3 trial testing AZD1222 (ChAdOx1 nCoV-19) in healthy adults. For TCRbeta chain sequencing, PBMC samples were collected from trial participants at day 0 and at day 28 after the second dose. The CDR3 regions of human TCRbeta chains were analyzed by immunosequencing. The paper's data handling went like this. Repertoire TCRs were checked for matches against a reference library of SARS-CoV-2-specific TCRs that had been generated using the MIRA antigen-specificity platform. Breadth was defined as the fraction of unique TCRs that were SARS-CoV-2-associated. Depth was defined as the fraction of total T cells that were SARS-CoV-2-associated. Using the MIRA data, every spike-specific TCR was mapped to the spike region that the TCR reacted to and assigned to either a CD4 or a CD8 class. Log10-transformed breadth and depth values were compared by one-way ANOVA with Sidak's multiple comparisons tests. TCRdb took over this immuneACCESS table, retaining in-frame rearrangements with V and J assigned. Such tables are incomplete; in checked studies, under half of the missing clones stem from an unresolved V gene, and the remainder is unexplained. V, J and clone size reflect that table, while D and trimming were determined from the DNA. Counted in this sample were some 190,000 clones; roughly nine tenths of them appeared once. The leading ten clones occupy approximately 1.8% of the sample.

The germline V gene gives CDR1 as SNHLY and CDR2 as FYNNEI. The junction carries 8 bases between V and J, which are trimmed by 4 bases and 4 bases respectively. The CDR3 measures 13 amino acids from cysteine to phenylalanine. Of the read, only the CDR3 DNA is kept; its 39 bases are in frame from base 1. Recombination joined TRBV2 with TRBJ1-5, with TRBD1 as a weak D call on 5 bases. The receptor comes from an adult who received the AZD1222 COVID-19 vaccine. Source: peripheral blood, taken 28 days after the second AZD1222 dose. The sequence in DNA is TGTGCCAGCAGTGGGGCAGGGAATCAGCCCCAGCATTTT. Protein translation: CASSGAGNQPQHF.